This record concerns one TCR beta chain sequence. TCRdb processed the RT-PCR reads anew with MiXCR; each CDR3 protein has one entry. Among hundreds of thousands of distinct CDR3 sequences listed, about 14% were seen once. The data belong to a study of response to subunit inactivated influenza vaccine. Source: PBMCs from blood, taken roughly 15 days before vaccination. This sequence was found in a man aged 50-60 years who received an inactivated influenza vaccine.

The CDR3 DNA reads as TGTGCCAGCTCACCACCGATTGGGACAGCCACAGATACGCAGTATTTT. Protein product: CASSPPIGTATDTQYF. The V call is TRBV18, the J call TRBJ2-3, with TRBD1 matching over 7 bases. This CDR3 region has 16 residues. CDR1 and CDR2 (germline): KGHSH, LQKENI. V was clipped by 0 bases and J by 2 bases; unmatched bases: 5.